This entry concerns a single T cell receptor (beta chain). In germline, CDR1 is SGHTA, CDR2 FQGNSA. The ends were cut back, 6 bases at V and 0 bases at J, with 14 bases in the middle. The CDR3 has 16 residues. The data originate from a study of blood T cell repertoires in COVID-19. Study in general: Acute and convalescent COVID-19 specimens originated in the United States, Italy and Spain. PBMCs, B-cell-depleted T cells, or T cells were the source of the cDNA or gDNA that made up the material.

Enrollment of patients from Seattle took place during active infection, with longitudinal follow-up. Produced via immunoSEQ multiplex PCR; TCRdb's table is partial and in-frame only. The sample shows about 230,000 clones, 65% to 90% of them seen only once. This rearrangement joins TRBV7-2 to TRBJ2-2, with a possible D match to TRBD1 (6 bases). The receptor comes from a man aged 50 to 60 with COVID-19, enrolled during active disease. Sample: peripheral blood. The CDR3 DNA reads TGTGCCAGCAGTTTTACCGGGACACCGAACACCGGGGAGCTGTTTTTT. Protein: CASSFTGTPNTGELFF.